Below, 25 T cell receptor beta chains from the same sample are listed, as sequenced in a study of patients and donors after allogeneic stem cell transplantation. TCRdb re-analysed the RT-PCR reads in MiXCR, keeping a single row per CDR3 protein. The sample lists about 18,000 distinct CDR3 sequences; approximately 5% were seen once. The sample consisted of blood, either unsorted or a sorted T cell fraction (not recorded which). All receptors derive from a human donor who was either an allogeneic HSCT recipient or a stem cell or donor lymphocyte infusion donor (not recorded which). It is not recorded whose cells these are; they may come from a transplant donor.

This clonotype ranks as medium-sized. The chain is built from TRBV20-1 and TRBJ2-1; perhaps TRBD2 as D (5 bases). The V gene lost 6 bases and the J gene lost 9 bases, with 15 bases spanning the gap. CDR3 size: 12 residues. Per the germline V gene, CDR1 is DFQATT and CDR2 is SNEGSKA (reference sequence). The CDR3 sequence is CSAVRSGGEQFF. The DNA for the CDR3 is TGCAGTGCCGTCCGGAGCGGAGGTGAGCAGTTCTTC.

This rearrangement joins TRBV11-1 to TRBJ2-7, with D maybe TRBD1 (5 bases). Between the trimmed V and J ends, which lost 4 bases and 0 bases, there was a span of 7 bases. Germline V gene data show CDR1 as SGHAT and CDR2 as FQDESV (reference sequence). This CDR3 has 13 residues. The CDR3 loop is CASSWTLSYEQYF. CDR3 DNA: TGTGCCAGCAGCTGGACACTCTCCTACGAGCAGTACTTC.

This clonotype was observed at least ten times. The chain links TRBV9 to TRBJ2-3; D possibly corresponds to TRBD1 (7 bases). The germline V and J ends were trimmed by 0 bases and 1 base, with 12 bases remaining between them. This CDR3 is 16 amino acids long. Germline-derived CDR1 and CDR2 are SGDLS and YYNGEE. The CDR3 DNA reads as TGTGCCAGCAGCGTAGGTCAGGGGGAGGGCACAGATACGCAGTATTTT. Amino acids: CASSVGQGEGTDTQYF. Drawing the rest from reference TRBV9 and TRBJ2-3, the complete variable domain is DSGVTQTPKHLITATGQRVTLRCSPRSGDLSVYWYQQSLDQGLQFLIQYYNGEERAKGNILERFSAQQFPDLHSELNLSSLELGDSALYFCASSVGQGEGTDTQYFGPGTRLTVL.

This clonotype was detected a few times. The V gene is TRBV20-1, the J gene TRBJ1-5; D is ambiguous. The V gene's germline CDR1 is DFQATT and CDR2 SNEGSKA (reference sequence). The length of the CDR3 is 14 residues. The V and J ends lost 6 bases and 6 bases respectively, with 18 bases between them. The CDR3 reads CSALALSEGQPQHF. The DNA of the CDR3 is TGCAGTGCCTTGGCGTTGTCAGAGGGTCAGCCCCAGCATTTT.

By frequency in the sample, this clonotype is medium-sized. The chain employs TRBV12-3 or TRBV12-4 and TRBJ2-7, with D tentatively TRBD1 or TRBD2 (5 bases each). The CDR3 spans 13 residues. Trimming took 0 bases from V and 2 from J, leaving 5 bases between them. The CDR3 DNA reads TGTGCCAGCAGTTTAGCGGGGGCCTACGAGCAGTACTTC. Translation gives CASSLAGAYEQYF.

The table lists this clonotype with many counts. This chain links TRBV28 with TRBJ2-1; D might be TRBD2 (5 bases). Trimming stripped 6 bases from V and 3 bases from J, with 9 bases between. CDR3 length: 13 amino acids. Germline CDR1 reads MDHEN; CDR2 reads SYDVKM. In nucleotides, the CDR3 is TGTGCCAGCAGCGCACTAGGCTACAATGAGCAGTTCTTC. This translates into CASSALGYNEQFF.

The table lists this clonotype with many counts. The CDR3 nucleotides are TGTGCCAGCAATAACGGACAGGGGAATTCACCCCTCCACTTT. As protein: CASNNGQGNSPLHF. This chain connects TRBV28 to TRBJ1-6; 9 positions match TRBD1. Germline assignment: CDR1 MDHEN and CDR2 SYDVKM. Trimming removed 7 bases from V and 7 bases from J; junction bases left unmatched: 5. The CDR3 spans 14 residues.

There are many counts of this clonotype. The chain carries TRBV28 and TRBJ2-5, with D maybe TRBD1 (5 bases). V was cut by 6 bases and J by 1 base, with 15 bases left in between. CDR3 length equals 15 residues. Germline CDR1 is MDHEN and CDR2 is SYDVKM. CDR3 residues: CASRPLDRTQETQYF. CDR3 bases: TGTGCCAGCAGACCCCTAGACAGAACCCAAGAGACCCAGTACTTC.

The sample holds many counts of this clonotype. This sequence joins TRBV5-4 and TRBJ1-1, with D perhaps matching TRBD1 (6 bases). Germline assignment: CDR1 SGHNT and CDR2 YYREEE (reference sequence). The CDR3 loop spans 16 amino acids. V gave up 6 bases and J gave up 1 base, with 19 bases separating them. The CDR3, as DNA: TGTGCCAGCACCCAAGGGGGTAATTTAGGGAACACTGAAGCTTTCTTT. Translation gives CASTQGGNLGNTEAFF.

The chain joins TRBV5-1 to TRBJ1-2, with D possibly being TRBD1 (5 bases). There are 16 residues in the CDR3. Between the trimmed V and J ends, which lost 4 bases and 2 bases, there was a span of 18 bases. From germline, CDR1 is SGHRS and CDR2 YFSETQ. The CDR3, as DNA: TGCGCCAGCAGCCGTTCCGGCCCGACAGAGAACTATGGCTACACCTTC. This encodes CASSRSGPTENYGYTF.

This clonotype came up many times. This chain uses TRBV28 with TRBJ2-2; tentatively, D is TRBD2 (6 bases). From germline, CDR1 is MDHEN and CDR2 SYDVKM. The CDR3 loop spans 14 amino acids. The V end lost 10 bases, the J end lost 2 bases, and 14 bases lay between the germline ends. CDR3 DNA sequence: TGTGCCATAGGCGGGGCGGGTAACACCGGGGAGCTGTTTTTT. It specifies CAIGGAGNTGELFF. The full variable domain, rest sourced from reference TRBV28 and TRBJ2-2, is DVKVTQSSRYLVKRTGEKVFLECVQDMDHENMFWYRQDPGLGLRLIYFSYDVKMKEKGDIPEGYSVSREKKERFSLILESASTNQTSMYLCAIGGAGNTGELFFGEGSRLTVL.

In its sample, this clonotype was seen many times. This chain uses TRBV5-1 with TRBJ2-3, with D perhaps assigned TRBD1 or TRBD2 (5 bases each). The ends were cut back, 4 bases at V and 0 bases at J, with 12 bases in the middle. This CDR3 spans 15 amino acids. Germline V gene data show CDR1 as SGHRS and CDR2 as YFSETQ. The CDR3 DNA reads TGCGCCAGCAGCGGGGGAACATCTAGCACAGATACGCAGTATTTT. Its translation is CASSGGTSSTDTQYF.

At least ten counts were recorded for this clonotype. The rearrangement uses TRBV7-3 and TRBJ1-6; D is unclear. This CDR3 comprises 14 residues. Germline V gene lookup returns CDR1 SGHTA and CDR2 FQGTGA. Trimming took 4 bases from V and 4 from J, leaving 8 bases between them. The DNA of the CDR3 is TGTGCCAGCAGCTATAAGCGATATAATTCACCCCTCCACTTT. The encoded protein is CASSYKRYNSPLHF.

This clonotype was seen more than once but under ten times. The chain links TRBV20-1 to TRBJ2-7; possible D gene TRBD2, 5 bases. The CDR3 loop spans 12 amino acids. Trimming removed 5 bases at V and 3 bases at J, with 11 bases between. Germline CDR1 DFQATT, CDR2 SNEGSKA (reference sequence). CDR3 sequence: CSAPRDLYEQYF. The CDR3 nucleotides are TGCAGTGCTCCCCGGGATCTCTACGAGCAGTACTTC.

This clonotype occurred many times. The chain has TRBV27 and TRBJ2-7; 7 nucleotides align to TRBD2. CDR3 size: 16 residues. Trimming at V came to 5 bases and at J to 5 bases, leaving 15 bases not matched to a gene. Germline V gene sequence: CDR1 MNHEY, CDR2 SMNVEV (reference sequence). CDR3: CASSPIRRELVDEQYF. DNA for the CDR3: TGTGCCAGCAGTCCCATTAGGCGGGAGTTAGTTGACGAGCAGTACTTC.

This clonotype was seen many times. The rearrangement uses TRBV5-5 and TRBJ1-2; D uncertain. Germline lookup yields CDR1 SGHKS and CDR2 YYEKEE (reference sequence). This CDR3 is built from 13 residues. Between the trimmed V and J ends, which lost 0 bases and 4 bases, there was a span of 7 bases. CDR3 region: CASSLGTFYGYTF. CDR3 coding DNA: TGTGCCAGCAGCTTGGGTACATTCTATGGCTACACCTTC.

This clonotype was seen repeatedly, ten times or more. The J gene is TRBJ2-2, the V gene TRBV3-1; no clear D gene. The CDR3 totals 11 residues. From germline, CDR1 is LGHDT and CDR2 YNNKEL (reference sequence). The V end lost 3 bases, the J end lost 8 bases, and 4 bases lay between the germline ends. The DNA of the CDR3 is TGTGCCAGCAGCCACCAAGGGGAGCTGTTTTTT. Encoded protein: CASSHQGELFF.

This clonotype was counted ten times or more. The chain is built from TRBV19 and TRBJ1-1; TRBD1 matches 7 bases. The length of the CDR3 is 16 residues. With 5 bases clipped from V and 3 bases from J, the junction kept 12 bases outside the gene matches. The V gene's germline CDR1 is LNHDA and CDR2 SQIVND (reference sequence). CDR3 in amino acids: CASSGERGQGDTEAFF. The CDR3 DNA follows: TGTGCCAGTAGTGGAGAAAGGGGGCAGGGTGACACTGAAGCTTTCTTT.

Notes on this clonotype: Given a much more abundant clone one base away, this may be a read error. The J gene is TRBJ1-3, the V gene TRBV3-1; D gene unclear. Deletions cut 4 bases from V and 5 bases from J, with 9 bases between. Per the germline V gene, CDR1 is LGHDT and CDR2 is YNNKEL (reference sequence). CDR3 length: 13 amino acids. CDR3 DNA: TGTGCCAGCAGCCCGCAAAGTAGAAACACCATATATTTT. This codes for CASSPQSRNTIYF.

The chain uses TRBV19 and TRBJ2-5, with D perhaps TRBD1 or TRBD2 (5 bases each). The CDR3 totals 16 residues. V lost 3 bases and J 3 bases, leaving 17 bases between the germline ends. CDR1 and CDR2 (germline): LNHDA, SQIVND (reference sequence). As DNA, the CDR3 is TGTGCCAGTAGTATGAGGCAGGGACGAGGAGAAGAGACCCAGTACTTC. Amino acids: CASSMRQGRGEETQYF.

Here the CDR3 DNA reads TGTGCCAGCTCGCGGACAGGGGGTTTTGAGACCCAGTACTTC. Its translation is CASSRTGGFETQYF. This chain uses TRBV18 with TRBJ2-5; 10 bases are a match to TRBD1. The CDR3 is 14 amino acids. After removal of 6 bases from V and 5 bases from J, the junction contained 6 bases not matched to a gene. Germline V gene data show CDR1 as KGHSH and CDR2 as LQKENI.

This clonotype is labeled as medium-sized. A junction end diverges from the germline sequence, so it may reflect a read error. The chain combines TRBV20-1 with TRBJ2-7; no firm D call. Germline V gene data show CDR1 as DFQATT and CDR2 as SNEGSKA (reference sequence). This CDR3 has 12 residues. The CDR3 DNA reads TGCAGTGCTTTCAAATCAGGTGGAGATTCGATCTTC. Encoded protein: CSAFKSGGDSIF.

This clonotype was seen ten or more times. The V and J genes are TRBV7-3 and TRBJ2-1, with 8 positions matching TRBD1. The length of the CDR3 is 16 residues. Germline CDR1 and CDR2: SGHTA and FQGTGA. The trim removed 7 bases at V and 7 bases at J, leaving 15 bases unmatched. In DNA form, the CDR3 reads TGTGCCAGCACCCCCGGTGGGGCAGGGGGCCTTAATGAGCAGTTCTTC. This encodes CASTPGGAGGLNEQFF. The full variable domain, completed using reference TRBV7-3 and TRBJ2-1, is GAGVSQTPSNKVTEKGKYVELRCDPISGHTALYWYRQSLGQGPEFLIYFQGTGAADDSGLPNDRFFAVRPEGSVSTLKIQRTERGDSAVYLCASTPGGAGGLNEQFFGPGTRLTVL.

This clonotype was observed at least ten times. The J gene is TRBJ1-1, the V gene TRBV12-3 or TRBV12-4; D is possibly TRBD1 (5 bases). The CDR3 has 15 amino acids. The V end was cut by 1 base, the J end by 2 bases, with 11 bases between. DNA of the CDR3: TGTGCCAGCAGTTTAGAAGGGACCCTAAACACTGAAGCTTTCTTT. Protein sequence: CASSLEGTLNTEAFF.

This clonotype was counted between two and nine times. V usage is TRBV7-9 and J usage is TRBJ2-3; perhaps TRBD1 as D (6 bases). The V gene's germline CDR1 is SEHNR and CDR2 FQNEAQ (reference sequence). With 4 bases removed from V and 0 bases from J, the gap between germline ends came to 8 bases. This CDR3 comprises 14 residues. Here the CDR3 DNA reads TGTGCCAGCAGCTCAGGACAGAGCACAGATACGCAGTATTTT. Protein: CASSSGQSTDTQYF.